The rows below give T cell receptor beta chains drawn from one sample of a study of OX40 agonist ivuxolimab in advanced cancers. Measured with immunoSEQ multiplex PCR; TCRdb has only the in-frame clones, and not every one. The sample contains fewer than 100,000 clones, approximately 86% of which appear only once. The specimen comprised CD4+ or CD8+ T cells sorted from blood, sampled in a trial of the OX40 agonist ivuxolimab. Receptors originate from an adult with an advanced solid tumor such as melanoma, head and neck, liver or kidney cancer. Both conserved end residues are part of each CDR3. D genes are given only for firm matches. The listing skips clone size in some rows; elsewhere it reads once, few, many or a size class.

>TRBJ2-1|TRBV4-1|NA|NA
TGCGCCAGCAGCCAAGATGCAGAAGCTTCCTACAATGAGCAGTTCTTC
CASSQDAEASYNEQFF
>TRBJ2-1|TRBV7-6|TRBD2|NA
TGTGCCAGCAGCAAAGGACTAGCGGGAGGGCCCCCGTGGGATGAGCAGTTCTTC
CASSKGLAGGPPWDEQFF
>TRBJ2-7|TRBV11-2|TRBD2|NA
TGTGCCAGCAGCTTAACGACTAGCCTTTACGAGCAGTACTTC
CASSLTTSLYEQYF
>TRBJ1-1|TRBV6-6|NA|NA
TGTGCCAGCAGTTACTCCCCCTACGGGGACACTGAAGCTTTCTTT
CASSYSPYGDTEAFF
>TRBJ1-4|TRBV4-1|NA|NA
TGCGCCAGCAGCCAAGGACAGTATAATGAAAAACTGTTTTTT
CASSQGQYNEKLFF
>TRBJ2-7|TRBV5-1|NA|NA
TGCGCCAGCAGCTTGAGGTGGGACTCCTACGAGCAGTACTTC
CASSLRWDSYEQYF
>TRBJ1-5|TRBV4-1|NA|few
TGCGCCAGCGCCGGAGTAACAGGTCAGCCCCAGCATTTT
CASAGVTGQPQHF
>TRBJ2-7|TRBV4-2|TRBD2|few
TGTGCCAGCAGCCCCGGGACTATCGACACCGAGCAGTACTTC
CASSPGTIDTEQYF
>TRBJ1-3|TRBV15|TRBD1|NA
TGTGCCACCAGCAGGGACAGGGGAGCTGGAAACACCATATATTTT
CATSRDRGAGNTIYF
>TRBJ2-7|TRBV6-6|NA|few
TGTGCCAGCAGACAAATCACAGGGAAGGTAACCTACGAGCAGTACTTC
CASRQITGKVTYEQYF
>TRBJ1-3|TRBV6-1|NA|NA
TGTGCCAGCAGTGAAGCAGATGGAAACACCATATATTTT
CASSEADGNTIYF
>TRBJ1-2|TRBV30|NA|NA
TGTGCCTGGAGCGGGGCCGGCGGCTATGGCTACACCTTC
CAWSGAGGYGYTF
>TRBJ2-1|TRBV29-1|NA|NA
TGCAGCGTTGGAGGCATCGGACCCTACAATGAGCAGTTCTTC
CSVGGIGPYNEQFF
>TRBJ1-5|TRBV19|NA|NA
TGTGCCAGTAGACAGGAGGGGACCCAGCCCCAGCATTTT
CASRQEGTQPQHF
>TRBJ1-2|TRBV7-6|NA|NA
TGTGCCAGCAGCTTGGGGGGGGGTCGAAGCTACACCTTC
CASSLGGGRSYTF
>TRBJ2-5|TRBV7-2|TRBD1|few
TGTGCCAGCAGCTTGGGACAGGGCAGAAGGGAGACCCAGTACTTC
CASSLGQGRRETQYF
>TRBJ2-7|TRBV28|TRBD1|NA
TGTGCCAGCAGAAGGGATGGACAGGTCTACGAGCAGTACTTC
CASRRDGQVYEQYF
>TRBJ2-1|TRBV7-6|NA|NA
TGTGCCAGCAGCAATCGAGACTCCTACAATGAGCAGTTCTTC
CASSNRDSYNEQFF
>TRBJ1-5|TRBV7-2|TRBD1|NA
TGTGCCAGCAGCCTCGGACAGGGGGGGGATCAGCCCCAGCATTTT
CASSLGQGGDQPQHF
>TRBJ1-4|TRBV11-2|TRBD1|NA
TGTGCCAGCAGCTGGCGACAGGGCGGTGAAAAACTGTTTTTT
CASSWRQGGEKLFF
>TRBJ1-4|TRBV5-1|TRBD1|NA
TGCGCCAGCAGCTTGGCCAGGGGGGCCACTAATGAAAAACTGTTTTTT
CASSLARGATNEKLFF
>TRBJ2-2|TRBV7-3|NA|NA
TGTGCCAGCAGCTCGACAGGGGAGGGCGGGGAGCTGTTTTTT
CASSSTGEGGELFF
>TRBJ2-2|TRBV6-6|NA|once
TGTGCCAGCAGTTACCTCCCTGGGACCGGGGAGCTGTTTTTT
CASSYLPGTGELFF
>TRBJ2-7|TRBV11-3|TRBD1|NA
TGTGCCAGCAGCGCAGGGACAGGGACCTACGAGCAGTACTTC
CASSAGTGTYEQYF
>TRBJ1-1|TRBV7-3|NA|NA
TGTGCCAGCAGCTTAAAGGGTGGCAGGGGTAACACTGAAGCTTTCTTT
CASSLKGGRGNTEAFF
>TRBJ1-5|TRBV6-1|NA|few
TGTGCCAGCAGTCGACTATCCACAGGATACCAGCCCCAGCATTTT
CASSRLSTGYQPQHF
>TRBJ1-5|TRBV25-1|NA|NA
TGTGCCAGCACCCCGGGAGGAGGTCAGCCCCAGCATTTT
CASTPGGGQPQHF
>TRBJ2-3|TRBV7-9|NA|few
TGTGCCAGCAGTCCCTTGGGTTCGGGGGATACGCAGTATTTT
CASSPLGSGDTQYF
>TRBJ1-4|TRBV6-6|NA|NA
TGTGCCAGCAGGGGGGGCAGAGCTAATGAAAAACTGTTTTTT
CASRGGRANEKLFF
>TRBJ1-1|TRBV2|TRBD1|NA
TGTGCCAGCAGGGGGAGGACAGGGGGCACTGAAGCTTTCTTT
CASRGRTGGTEAFF
>TRBJ2-7|TRBV5-4|NA|few
TGTGCCAGCAGCTTGGGACGCGTGACGGGGGCCTACGAGCAGTACTTC
CASSLGRVTGAYEQYF